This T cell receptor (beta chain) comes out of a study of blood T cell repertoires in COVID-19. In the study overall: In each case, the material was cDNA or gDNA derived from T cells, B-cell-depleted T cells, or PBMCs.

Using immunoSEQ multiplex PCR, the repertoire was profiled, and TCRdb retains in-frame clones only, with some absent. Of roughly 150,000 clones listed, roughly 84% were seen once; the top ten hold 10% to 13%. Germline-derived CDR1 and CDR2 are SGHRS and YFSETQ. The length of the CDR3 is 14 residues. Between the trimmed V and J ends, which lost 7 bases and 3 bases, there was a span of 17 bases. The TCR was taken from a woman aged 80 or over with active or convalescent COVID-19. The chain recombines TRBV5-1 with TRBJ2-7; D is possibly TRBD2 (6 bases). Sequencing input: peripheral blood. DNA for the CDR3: TGCGCCAGCTCCGAAAAAGGGAGGTACTACGAGCAGTACTTC. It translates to CASSEKGRYYEQYF.